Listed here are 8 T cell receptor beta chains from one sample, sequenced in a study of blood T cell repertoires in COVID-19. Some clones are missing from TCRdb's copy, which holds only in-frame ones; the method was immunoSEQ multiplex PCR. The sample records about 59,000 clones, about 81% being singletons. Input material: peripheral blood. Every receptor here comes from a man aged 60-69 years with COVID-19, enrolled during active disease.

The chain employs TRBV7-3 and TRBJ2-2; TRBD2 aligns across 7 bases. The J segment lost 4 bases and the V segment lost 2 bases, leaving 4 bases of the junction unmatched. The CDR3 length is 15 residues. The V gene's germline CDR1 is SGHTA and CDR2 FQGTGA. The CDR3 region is CASSLQGGGTGELFF. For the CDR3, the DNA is TGTGCCAGCAGCTTACAGGGCGGGGGCACCGGGGAGCTGTTTTTT.

This CDR3 reads CASSSQGTKYYGYTF. In nucleotides, the CDR3 is TGTGCCAGCAGCTCTCAGGGGACAAAGTATTATGGCTACACCTTC. The chain carries TRBV6-5 and TRBJ1-2, with D maybe TRBD1 (6 bases). Germline lookup yields CDR1 MNHEY and CDR2 SVGAGI. V dropped 6 bases and J dropped 5 bases, with 19 bases sitting between them. This CDR3 is built from 15 residues.

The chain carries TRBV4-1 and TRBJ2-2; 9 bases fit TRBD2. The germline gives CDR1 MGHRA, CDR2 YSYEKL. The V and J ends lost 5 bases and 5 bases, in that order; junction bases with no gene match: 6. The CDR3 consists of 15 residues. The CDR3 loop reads CASSGSGGSTGELFF. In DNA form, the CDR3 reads TGCGCCAGCAGCGGCAGCGGGGGGAGTACCGGGGAGCTGTTTTTT.

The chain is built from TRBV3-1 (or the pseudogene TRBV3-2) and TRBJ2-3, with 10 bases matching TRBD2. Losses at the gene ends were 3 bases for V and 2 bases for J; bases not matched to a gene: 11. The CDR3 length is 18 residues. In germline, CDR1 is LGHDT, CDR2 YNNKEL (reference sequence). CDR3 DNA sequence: TGTGCCAGCAGCCACCGACGTAGCGGGGGGTCTAACACAGATACGCAGTATTTT. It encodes CASSHRRSGGSNTDTQYF.

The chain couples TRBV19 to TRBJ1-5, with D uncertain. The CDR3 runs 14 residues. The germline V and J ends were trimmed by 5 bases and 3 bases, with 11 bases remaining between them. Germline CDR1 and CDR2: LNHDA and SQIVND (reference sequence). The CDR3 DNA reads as TGTGCCAGTAGTCCTGCTAGGCACAATCAGCCCCAGCATTTT. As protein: CASSPARHNQPQHF. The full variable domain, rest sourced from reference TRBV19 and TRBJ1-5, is DGGITQSPKYLFRKEGQNVTLSCEQNLNHDAMYWYRQDPGQGLRLIYYSQIVNDFQKGDIAEGYSVSREKKESFPLTVTSAQKNPTAFYLCASSPARHNQPQHFGDGTRLSIL.

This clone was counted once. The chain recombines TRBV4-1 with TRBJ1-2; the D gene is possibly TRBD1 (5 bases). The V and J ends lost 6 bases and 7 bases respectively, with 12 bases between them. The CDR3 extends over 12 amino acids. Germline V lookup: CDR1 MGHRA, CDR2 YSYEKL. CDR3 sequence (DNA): TGCGCCAGCAGGGGCAGGGCGGTTGGCTACACCTTC. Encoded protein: CASRGRAVGYTF.

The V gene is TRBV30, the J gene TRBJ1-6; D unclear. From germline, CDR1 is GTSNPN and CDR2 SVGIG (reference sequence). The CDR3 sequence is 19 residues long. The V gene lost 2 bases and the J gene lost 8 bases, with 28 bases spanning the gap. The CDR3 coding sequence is TGTGCCTGGAGTCCCTCCGGGAGGGCAGGTCACCGTCCAGATTCACCCCTCCACTTT. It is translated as CAWSPSGRAGHRPDSPLHF.

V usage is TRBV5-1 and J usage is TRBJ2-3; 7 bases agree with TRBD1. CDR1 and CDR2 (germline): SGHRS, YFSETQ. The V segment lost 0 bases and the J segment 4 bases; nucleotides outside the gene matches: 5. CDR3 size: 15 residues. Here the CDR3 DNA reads TGCGCCAGCAGCTTGGGGGCAGGGGGTGCAGATACGCAGTATTTT. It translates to CASSLGAGGADTQYF.